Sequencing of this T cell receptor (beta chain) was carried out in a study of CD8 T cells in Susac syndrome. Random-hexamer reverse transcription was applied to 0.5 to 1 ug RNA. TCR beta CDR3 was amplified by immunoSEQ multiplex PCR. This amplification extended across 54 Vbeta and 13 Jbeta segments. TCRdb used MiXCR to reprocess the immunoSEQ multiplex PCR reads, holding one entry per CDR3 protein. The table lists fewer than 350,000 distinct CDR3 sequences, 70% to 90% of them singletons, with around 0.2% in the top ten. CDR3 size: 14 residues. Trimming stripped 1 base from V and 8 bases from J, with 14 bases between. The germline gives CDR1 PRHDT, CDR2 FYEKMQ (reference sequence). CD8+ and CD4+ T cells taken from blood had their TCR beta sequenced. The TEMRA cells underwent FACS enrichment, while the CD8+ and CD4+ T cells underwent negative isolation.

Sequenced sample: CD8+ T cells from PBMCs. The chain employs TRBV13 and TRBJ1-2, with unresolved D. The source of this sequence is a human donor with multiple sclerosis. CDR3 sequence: CASSLVRGLEGYTF. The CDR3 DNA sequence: TGTGCCAGCAGCTTAGTTCGGGGTTTGGAAGGCTACACCTTC.